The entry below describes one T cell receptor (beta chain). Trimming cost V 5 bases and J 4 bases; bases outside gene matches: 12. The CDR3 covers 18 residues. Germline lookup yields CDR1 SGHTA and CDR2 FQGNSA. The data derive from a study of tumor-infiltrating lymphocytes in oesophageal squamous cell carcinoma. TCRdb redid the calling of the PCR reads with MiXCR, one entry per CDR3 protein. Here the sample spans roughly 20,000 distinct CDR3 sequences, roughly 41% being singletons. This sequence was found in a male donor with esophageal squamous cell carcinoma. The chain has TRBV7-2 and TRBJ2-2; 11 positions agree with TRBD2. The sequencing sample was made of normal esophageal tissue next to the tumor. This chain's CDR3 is CASSPGLAEGSSTGELFF. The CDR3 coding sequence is TGTGCCAGCAGCCCGGGACTAGCGGAGGGGTCTAGCACCGGGGAGCTGTTTTTT.